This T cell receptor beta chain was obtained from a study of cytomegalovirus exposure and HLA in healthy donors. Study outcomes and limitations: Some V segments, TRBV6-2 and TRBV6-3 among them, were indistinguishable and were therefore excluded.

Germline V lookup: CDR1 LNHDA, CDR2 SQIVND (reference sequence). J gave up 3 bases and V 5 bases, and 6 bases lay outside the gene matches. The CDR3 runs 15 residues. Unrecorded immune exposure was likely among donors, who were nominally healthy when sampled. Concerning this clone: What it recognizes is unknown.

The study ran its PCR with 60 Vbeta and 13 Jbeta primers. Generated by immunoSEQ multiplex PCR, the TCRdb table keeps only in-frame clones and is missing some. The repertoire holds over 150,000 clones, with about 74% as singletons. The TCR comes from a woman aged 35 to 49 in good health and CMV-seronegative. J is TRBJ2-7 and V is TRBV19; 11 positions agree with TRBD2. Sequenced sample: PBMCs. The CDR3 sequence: CASSSPGLADYEQYF. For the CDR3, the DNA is TGTGCCAGTAGTTCCCCGGGACTAGCGGACTACGAGCAGTACTTC.